These 21 T cell receptor beta chains were sequenced from one sample in a study of cytomegalovirus exposure and HLA in healthy donors. Clones were sequenced by immunoSEQ multiplex PCR, and TCRdb holds only the in-frame ones, with some missing. The sample shows around 61,000 clones, over 90% of them seen only once. The sequenced sample consisted of PBMCs. The receptor set was obtained from a man aged 18 to 30 in good health and CMV-seropositive.

This chain uses TRBV29-1 with TRBJ2-5; 10 positions agree with TRBD2. This CDR3 comprises 14 residues. Trimming at V came to 7 bases and at J to 5 bases, leaving 10 bases not matched to a gene. Germline loops: CDR1 SQVTM, CDR2 ANQGSEA. The CDR3 nucleotides are TGCAGCGCCGCGTTGACTAGCGGGCTGGAGACCCAGTACTTC. Amino acid sequence: CSAALTSGLETQYF.

The V and J genes are TRBV7-6 and TRBJ2-7; 8 nucleotides agree with TRBD2. Germline CDR1 is SGHVS and CDR2 is FNYEAQ. The trim removed 4 bases at V and 0 bases at J, leaving 8 bases unmatched. The CDR3 totals 16 residues. CDR3: CASSSQTSEISYEQYF. Here the CDR3 DNA reads TGTGCCAGCAGCTCCCAGACTAGCGAGATCTCCTACGAGCAGTACTTC.

This chain uses TRBV6-5 with TRBJ2-3, with a weak D call TRBD1 (6 bases). Germline-derived CDR1 and CDR2 are MNHEY and SVGAGI. Trimming took 2 bases from V and 6 from J, leaving 15 bases between them. The CDR3 spans 15 residues. The CDR3 DNA follows: TGTGCCAGCAGTTACGTTCAGGGGTCTACGGATACGCAGTATTTT. This sequence encodes CASSYVQGSTDTQYF.

This chain joins TRBV21-1 and TRBJ2-4; TRBD2 is the table's D call, not checked against the DNA. TRBV21-1 is assigned pseudogene status. The CDR3 has 15 residues. Here the CDR3 reads CASSKSAVAKNIQYF. CDR3 bases: TGTGCCAGCAGCAAATCGGCGGTAGCCAAAAACATTCAGTACTTC.

This clone was seen just once. V is TRBV6-1 and J is TRBJ2-5, with 7 bases fitting TRBD1. Trimming at V came to 0 bases and at J to 2 bases, leaving 3 bases not matched to a gene. The CDR3 runs 15 residues. The germline gives CDR1 MNHNS, CDR2 SASEGT. In nucleotides, the CDR3 is TGTGCCAGCAGTGAAGCGGCAGGGGGACAAGAGACCCAGTACTTC. Encoded protein: CASSEAAGGQETQYF.

This chain uses TRBV5-1 with TRBJ2-1; TRBD2 aligns across 11 bases. Per germline, CDR1 SGHRS and CDR2 YFSETQ. The CDR3 loop spans 14 amino acids. The J segment lost 9 bases and the V segment lost 1 base, leaving 3 bases of the junction unmatched. This chain's CDR3 is CASSLTSGSSEQFF. Written as DNA, the CDR3 is TGCGCCAGCAGCTTGACTAGCGGGAGCTCTGAGCAGTTCTTC.

The genes are TRBV28 and TRBJ2-7; the D is unclear. Germline V lookup: CDR1 MDHEN, CDR2 SYDVKM. This CDR3 comprises 14 residues. Trimming removed 6 bases at V and 0 bases at J, with 12 bases between. CDR3 nucleotide sequence: TGTGCCAGCAGCCAAACAGACCCCTCCTACGAGCAGTACTTC. Encoded protein: CASSQTDPSYEQYF.

The chain recombines TRBV28 with TRBJ1-1; D might be TRBD1 (5 bases). The germline gives CDR1 MDHEN, CDR2 SYDVKM. The CDR3 sequence is 11 residues long. V gave up 6 bases and J gave up 4 bases, with 6 bases separating them. The CDR3, as DNA: TGTGCCAGCAGGGGGGGCACTGAAGCTTTCTTT. Protein sequence: CASRGGTEAFF.

The chain recombines TRBV2 with TRBJ2-3, with TRBD2 matching 11 bases. CDR1 is SNHLY and CDR2 is FYNNEI in the germline V gene. Trimming removed 6 bases from V and 2 bases from J; junction bases left unmatched: 16. The CDR3 runs to 19 residues. CDR3 residues: CASRTFSGRAGLPTDTQYF. CDR3 DNA sequence: TGTGCCAGCAGGACGTTTAGCGGGAGGGCCGGCCTACCCACAGATACGCAGTATTTT.

This chain links TRBV7-3 with TRBJ2-7; D is possibly TRBD1 (5 bases). CDR1 is SGHTA and CDR2 is FQGTGA in the germline V gene. The CDR3 spans 15 residues. Trimming pared 2 bases from V and 6 bases from J, leaving 17 bases between. CDR3: CASSLGSTGKGEQYF. The CDR3, as DNA: TGTGCCAGCAGCTTAGGGTCTACAGGTAAAGGCGAGCAGTACTTC.

The chain uses TRBV19 and TRBJ2-7, with D possibly being TRBD1 (5 bases). Germline assignment: CDR1 LNHDA and CDR2 SQIVND (reference sequence). V dropped 4 bases and J dropped 1 base, with 17 bases sitting between them. The CDR3 totals 16 residues. The CDR3: CASSTGDSVYSYEQYF. In DNA form, the CDR3 reads TGTGCCAGTAGTACCGGTGACAGCGTATATTCCTACGAGCAGTACTTC.

A remark on this clone: Different DNA sequences within this sample yield the same CDR3. The rearrangement joins TRBV6-5 to TRBJ1-2; D might be TRBD1 (6 bases). Trimming pared 6 bases from V and 4 bases from J, leaving 9 bases between. Germline assignment: CDR1 MNHEY and CDR2 SVGAGI. The CDR3 is 12 amino acids. As DNA, the CDR3 is TGTGCCAGCAGACAGGGTCTCTATGGCTACACCTTC. Amino acids: CASRQGLYGYTF.

The chain joins TRBV6-4 to TRBJ1-5, with a weak D call TRBD1 (5 bases). Trimming removed 3 bases from V and 7 bases from J, with 13 bases in between. The CDR3 consists of 14 residues. Germline CDR1 MRHNA, CDR2 SNTAGT. CDR3 sequence (DNA): TGTGCCAGCAGTGAAGGAGCGGGGACGCAGCCCCAGCATTTT. Its protein is CASSEGAGTQPQHF.

The rearrangement joins TRBV5-1 to TRBJ2-1; D is perhaps TRBD2 (6 bases). V lost 0 bases and J lost 8, with 15 bases in between. CDR1 is SGHRS and CDR2 is YFSETQ in the germline V gene. The CDR3 is made up of 15 amino acids. CDR3 amino acids: CASSLDGRGGDEQFF. The CDR3 region has the DNA TGCGCCAGCAGCTTGGACGGTAGAGGCGGGGATGAGCAGTTCTTC.

The V call is TRBV10-2, the J call TRBJ1-5; unclear D gene. Germline CDR1 and CDR2: WSHSY and SAAADI. The CDR3 runs to 15 residues. Trimming shortened V by 3 bases and J by 0 bases, and 9 bases separated the two germline ends. The CDR3 reads CASSEPEYSNQPQHF. The DNA of the CDR3 is TGCGCCAGCAGTGAACCCGAGTATAGCAATCAGCCCCAGCATTTT.

The rearrangement joins TRBV6-1 to TRBJ1-1, with D possibly TRBD1 on 6 matching bases. This CDR3 contains 13 residues. CDR1 and CDR2 (germline): MNHNS, SASEGT. The ends were cut back, 2 bases at V and 7 bases at J, with 11 bases in the middle. As DNA, the CDR3 is TGTGCCAGCAGTGAATCTACAGGGCGTGAAGCTTTCTTT. Its protein product is CASSESTGREAFF.

The chain uses TRBV6-1 and TRBJ2-7, with a possible D match to TRBD2 (5 bases). Trimming shortened V by 6 bases and J by 3 bases, and 12 bases separated the two germline ends. CDR1 MNHNS and CDR2 SASEGT come from the germline V gene. The CDR3 consists of 13 residues. CDR3 coding DNA: TGTGCCAGCAGGCACATAGAGGGCTACGAGCAGTACTTC. It encodes CASRHIEGYEQYF.

The CDR3, as DNA: TGTGCCAGCAGCCAAGATCGCAGCGGGAGTTACGAGCAGTACTTC. Its protein product is CASSQDRSGSYEQYF. The J gene is TRBJ2-7, the V gene TRBV4-2; 8 nucleotides line up with TRBD2. The germline V gene has CDR1 LGHNA and CDR2 YNFKEQ. The CDR3 sequence is 15 residues long. V gave up 0 bases and J gave up 4 bases; unmatched junction bases: 5.

The chain couples TRBV15 to TRBJ1-5; weak D call: TRBD1 (6 bases). This CDR3 is 14 amino acids long. V lost 5 bases and J 6 bases, leaving 14 bases between the germline ends. Germline V gives CDR1 LNHNV, CDR2 YYDKDF (reference sequence). The CDR3 region has the DNA TGTGCCACCAGCCGGGCAGGGGAACGTCAGCCCCAGCATTTT. Its protein product is CATSRAGERQPQHF.

The J gene is TRBJ2-3, the V gene TRBV7-3, with 8 bases matching TRBD2. In germline, CDR1 is SGHTA, CDR2 FQGTGA. This CDR3 is built from 17 residues. J was trimmed by 6 bases and V by 2 bases; bases with no gene match: 13. DNA for the CDR3: TGTGCCAGCAGCTTAGGGTGGACGGGAGGGGCTTTGGATACGCAGTATTTT. Amino acids: CASSLGWTGGALDTQYF.

V and J are TRBV27 and TRBJ2-1; 8 bases map to TRBD1. The trim removed 6 bases at V and 3 bases at J, leaving 4 bases unmatched. The V gene's germline CDR1 is MNHEY and CDR2 SMNVEV (reference sequence). The CDR3 has 14 residues. CDR3 DNA sequence: TGTGCCAGCAGCATCGACAGGGGCTACAATGAGCAGTTCTTC. Translation gives CASSIDRGYNEQFF.